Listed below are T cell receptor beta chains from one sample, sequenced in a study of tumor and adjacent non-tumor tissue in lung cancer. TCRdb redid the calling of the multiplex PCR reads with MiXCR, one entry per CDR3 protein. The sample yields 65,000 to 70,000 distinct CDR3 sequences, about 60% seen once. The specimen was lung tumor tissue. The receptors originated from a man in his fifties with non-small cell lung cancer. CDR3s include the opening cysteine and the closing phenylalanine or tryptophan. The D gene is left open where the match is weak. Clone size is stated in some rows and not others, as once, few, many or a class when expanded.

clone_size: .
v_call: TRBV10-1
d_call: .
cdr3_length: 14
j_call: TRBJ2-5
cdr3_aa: CSSSESQNAETQYF
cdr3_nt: TGCAGCAGCAGTGAGTCTCAGAATGCGGAGACCCAGTACTTC

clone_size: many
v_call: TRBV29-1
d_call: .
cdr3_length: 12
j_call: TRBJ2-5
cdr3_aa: CSAVVREKTQYF
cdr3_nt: TGCAGCGCCGTGGTCAGGGAGAAGACCCAGTACTTC

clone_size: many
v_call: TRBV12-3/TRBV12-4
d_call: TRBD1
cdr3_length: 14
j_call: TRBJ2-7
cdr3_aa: CASSFRDRGYEQYF
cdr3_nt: TGTGCCAGCAGTTTCAGAGACAGGGGTTACGAGCAGTACTTC

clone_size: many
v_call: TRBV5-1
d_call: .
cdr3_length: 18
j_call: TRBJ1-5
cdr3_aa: CASSLPKEDTNSNQPQHF
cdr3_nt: TGCGCCAGCAGCTTGCCTAAAGAGGACACGAATAGCAATCAGCCCCAGCATTTT

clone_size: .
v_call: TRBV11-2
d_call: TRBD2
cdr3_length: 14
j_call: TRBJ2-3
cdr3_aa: CARSPGLARHTQYF
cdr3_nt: TGTGCCAGGAGCCCTGGACTAGCGAGACATACGCAGTATTTT

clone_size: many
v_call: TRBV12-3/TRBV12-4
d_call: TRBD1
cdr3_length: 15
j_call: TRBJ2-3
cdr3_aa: CASSGRQGSTDTQYF
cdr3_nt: TGTGCCAGCAGCGGAAGACAGGGGAGCACAGATACGCAGTATTTT

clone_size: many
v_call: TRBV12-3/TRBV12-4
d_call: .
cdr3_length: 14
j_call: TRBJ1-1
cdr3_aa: CASSLDGPRGQAFF
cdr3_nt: TGTGCCAGCAGTTTGGATGGTCCCCGTGGCCAGGCTTTCTTT

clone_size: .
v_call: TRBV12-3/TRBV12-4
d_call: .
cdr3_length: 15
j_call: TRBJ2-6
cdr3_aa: CASSLTGSGVNVLTF
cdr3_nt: TGTGCCAGCAGTTTAACAGGGTCCGGAGTCAACGTCCTGACTTTC

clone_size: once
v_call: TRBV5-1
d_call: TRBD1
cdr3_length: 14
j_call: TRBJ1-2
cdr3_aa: CASSWGQDGYGYTF
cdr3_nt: TGCGCCAGCAGCTGGGGACAGGACGGCTATGGCTACACCTTC

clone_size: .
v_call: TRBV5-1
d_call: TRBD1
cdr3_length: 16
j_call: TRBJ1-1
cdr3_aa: CASSLDRQGIKDEAFF
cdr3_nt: TGCGCCAGCAGCTTGGATAGACAGGGAATAAAGGATGAAGCTTTCTTT

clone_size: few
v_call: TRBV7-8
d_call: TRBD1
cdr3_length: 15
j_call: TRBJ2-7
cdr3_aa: CASSQPRGSSYEQYF
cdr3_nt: TGTGCCAGCAGCCAACCCAGGGGGAGCTCCTACGAGCAGTACTTC

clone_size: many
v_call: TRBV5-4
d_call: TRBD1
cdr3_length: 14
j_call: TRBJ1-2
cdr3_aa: CASSSRTGLDGYTF
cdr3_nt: TGTGCCAGCAGCTCTCGGACAGGGTTGGATGGCTACACCTTC